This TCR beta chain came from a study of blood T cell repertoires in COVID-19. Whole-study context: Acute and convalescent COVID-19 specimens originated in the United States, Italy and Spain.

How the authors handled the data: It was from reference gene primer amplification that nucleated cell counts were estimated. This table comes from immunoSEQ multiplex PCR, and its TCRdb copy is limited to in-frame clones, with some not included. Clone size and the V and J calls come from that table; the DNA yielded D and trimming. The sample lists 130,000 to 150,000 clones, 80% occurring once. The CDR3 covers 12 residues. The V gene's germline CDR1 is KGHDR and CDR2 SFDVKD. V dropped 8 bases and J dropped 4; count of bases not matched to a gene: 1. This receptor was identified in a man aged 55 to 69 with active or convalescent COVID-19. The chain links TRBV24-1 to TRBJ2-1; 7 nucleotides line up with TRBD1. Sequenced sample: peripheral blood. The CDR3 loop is CATMDRYNEQFF. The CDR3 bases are TGTGCCACCATGGACAGGTACAATGAGCAGTTCTTC.